This record looks at one T cell receptor (beta chain) sequence and its context. These data come from a study of blood T cell repertoires in COVID-19. Overall study context: Acute and convalescent COVID-19 samples came from the United States, Italy and Spain. The cDNA or gDNA used as material had been derived from T cells, B-cell-depleted T cells, or PBMCs.

CDR1 and CDR2 from the germline V gene are MNHEY and SVGEGT. V shed 2 bases and J 2 bases; nucleotides not matched to a gene: 1. The CDR3 is 16 amino acids. Profiling relied on immunoSEQ multiplex PCR, and the TCRdb table lists in-frame clones only, not all of them. This sample has more than 95,000 clones; around 84% occur once, and the top ten carry approximately 27%. The receptor was derived from a man in his fifties or sixties with acute or convalescent COVID-19. This chain uses TRBV6-2 or TRBV6-3 with TRBJ2-3, with 13 bases aligning to TRBD2. Sequenced material: peripheral blood. The CDR3 is CASSYGTSGDTDTQYF. The CDR3 DNA reads TGTGCCAGCAGTTACGGGACTAGCGGGGACACAGATACGCAGTATTTT.